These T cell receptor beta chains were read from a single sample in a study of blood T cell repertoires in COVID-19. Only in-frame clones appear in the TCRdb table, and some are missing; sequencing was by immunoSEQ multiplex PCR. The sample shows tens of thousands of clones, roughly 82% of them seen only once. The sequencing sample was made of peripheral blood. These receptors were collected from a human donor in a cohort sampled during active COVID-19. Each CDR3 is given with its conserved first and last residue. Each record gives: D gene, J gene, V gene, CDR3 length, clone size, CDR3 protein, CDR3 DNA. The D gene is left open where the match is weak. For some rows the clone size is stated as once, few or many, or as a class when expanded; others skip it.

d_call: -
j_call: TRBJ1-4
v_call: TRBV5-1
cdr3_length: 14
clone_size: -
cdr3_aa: CASSFAGTNEKLFF
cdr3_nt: TGCGCCAGCAGCTTCGCAGGAACTAATGAAAAACTGTTTTTT

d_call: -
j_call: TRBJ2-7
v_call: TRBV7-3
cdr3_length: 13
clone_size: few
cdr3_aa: CASSLSSGYEQYF
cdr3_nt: TGTGCCAGCAGCTTAAGCTCAGGCTACGAGCAGTACTTC

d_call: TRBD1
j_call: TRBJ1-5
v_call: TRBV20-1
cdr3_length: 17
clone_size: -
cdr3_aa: CSASTIRQGGSNQPQHF
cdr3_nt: TGCAGTGCTAGTACCATACGACAGGGTGGGAGCAATCAGCCCCAGCATTTT

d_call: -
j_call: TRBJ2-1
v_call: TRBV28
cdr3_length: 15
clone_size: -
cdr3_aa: CASSRDSYTSNEQFF
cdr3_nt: TGTGCCAGCAGTCGGGACTCCTACACGTCCAATGAGCAGTTCTTC

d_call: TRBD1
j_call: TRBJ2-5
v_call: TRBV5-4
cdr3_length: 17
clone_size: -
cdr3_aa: CASSLAGTGGGVETQYF
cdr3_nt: TGTGCCAGCAGCTTGGCCGGGACAGGGGGGGGAGTAGAGACCCAGTACTTC

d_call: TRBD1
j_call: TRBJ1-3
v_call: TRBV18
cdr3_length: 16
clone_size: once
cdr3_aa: CASSPPGQVSGNTIYF
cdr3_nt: TGTGCCAGCTCACCCCCCGGACAGGTCTCTGGAAACACCATATATTTT

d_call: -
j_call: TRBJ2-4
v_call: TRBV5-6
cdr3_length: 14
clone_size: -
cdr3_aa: CASSLGPGENIQYF
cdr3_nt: TGTGCCAGCAGCTTAGGACCGGGAGAAAACATTCAGTACTTC

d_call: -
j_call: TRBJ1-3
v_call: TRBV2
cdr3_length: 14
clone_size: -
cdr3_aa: CASSGAFRGNTIYF
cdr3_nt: TGTGCCAGCAGTGGGGCCTTTCGAGGAAACACCATATATTTT

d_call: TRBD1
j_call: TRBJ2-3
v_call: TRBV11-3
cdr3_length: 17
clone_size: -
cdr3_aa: CASSLTPPGGYMDTQYF
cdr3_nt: TGTGCCAGCAGCTTAACTCCCCCAGGGGGCTACATGGATACGCAGTATTTT

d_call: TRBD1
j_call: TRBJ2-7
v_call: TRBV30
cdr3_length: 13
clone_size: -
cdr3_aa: CACYPEGGDEQYF
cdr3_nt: TGTGCCTGTTACCCGGAAGGGGGCGACGAGCAGTACTTC

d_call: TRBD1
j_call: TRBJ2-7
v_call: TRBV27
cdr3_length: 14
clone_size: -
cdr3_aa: CASSLTGGSYEQYF
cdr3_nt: TGTGCCAGCAGTTTGACAGGGGGGTCCTACGAGCAGTACTTC

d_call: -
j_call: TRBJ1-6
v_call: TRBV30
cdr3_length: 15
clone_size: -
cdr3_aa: CAWSSGTPRNSPLHF
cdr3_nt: TGTGCCTGGAGTTCCGGGACACCTCGTAATTCACCCCTCCACTTT

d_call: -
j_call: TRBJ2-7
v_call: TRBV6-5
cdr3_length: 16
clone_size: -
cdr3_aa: CASSYTDRSSSYEQYF
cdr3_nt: TGTGCCAGCAGTTATACTGACAGAAGCTCATCCTACGAGCAGTACTTC

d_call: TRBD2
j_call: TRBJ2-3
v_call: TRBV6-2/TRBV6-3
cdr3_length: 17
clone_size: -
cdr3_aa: CASSYPELAGGLDTQYF
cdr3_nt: TGTGCCAGCAGTTACCCAGAACTAGCGGGGGGCCTGGATACGCAGTATTTT

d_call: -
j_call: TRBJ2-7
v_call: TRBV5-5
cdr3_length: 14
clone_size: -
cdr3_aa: CASCAGTYSYEQYF
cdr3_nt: TGTGCCAGCTGCGCCGGGACTTACTCCTACGAGCAGTACTTC

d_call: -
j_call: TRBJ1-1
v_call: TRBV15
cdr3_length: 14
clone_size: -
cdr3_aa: CATSRDRVGTEAFF
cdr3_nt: TGTGCCACCAGCAGAGATCGGGTAGGCACTGAAGCTTTCTTT

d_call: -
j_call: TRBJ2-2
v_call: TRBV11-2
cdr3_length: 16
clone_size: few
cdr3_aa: CASSLLAALNTGELFF
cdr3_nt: TGTGCCAGCAGCTTATTGGCCGCTTTGAACACCGGGGAGCTGTTTTTT

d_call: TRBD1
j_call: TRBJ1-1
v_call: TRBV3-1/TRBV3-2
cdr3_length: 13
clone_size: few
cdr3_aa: CASSRQGSTEAFF
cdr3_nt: TGTGCCAGCAGCCGACAGGGTAGCACTGAAGCTTTCTTT

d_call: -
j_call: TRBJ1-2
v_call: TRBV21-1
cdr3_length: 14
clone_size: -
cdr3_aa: CASSHRGQDYGYTF
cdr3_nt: TGTGCCAGCAGCCACAGGGGGCAGGACTATGGCTACACCTTC

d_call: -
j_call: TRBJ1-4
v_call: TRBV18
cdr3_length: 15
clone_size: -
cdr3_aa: CASSPFRSLNEKLFF
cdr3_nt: TGTGCCAGCTCACCATTCAGAAGTCTTAATGAAAAACTGTTTTTT

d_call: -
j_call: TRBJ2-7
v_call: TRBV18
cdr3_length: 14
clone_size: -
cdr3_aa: CASSPDSDIYEQYF
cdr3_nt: TGTGCCAGCTCACCCGACAGCGACATCTACGAGCAGTACTTC

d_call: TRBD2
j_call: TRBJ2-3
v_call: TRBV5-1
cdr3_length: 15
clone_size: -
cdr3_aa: CASSLTSGVTDTQYF
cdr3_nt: TGCGCCAGCAGCTTGACTAGCGGGGTGACAGATACGCAGTATTTT

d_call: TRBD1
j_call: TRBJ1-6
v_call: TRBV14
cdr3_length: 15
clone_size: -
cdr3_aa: CASNRGSLYNSPLHF
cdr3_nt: TGTGCCAGTAACAGGGGGTCACTCTATAATTCACCCCTCCACTTT

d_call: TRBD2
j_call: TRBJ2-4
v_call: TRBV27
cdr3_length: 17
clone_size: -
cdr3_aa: CASRTLLAAKAKNIQYF
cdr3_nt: TGTGCCAGCAGGACCCTCCTAGCGGCAAAAGCCAAAAACATTCAGTACTTC

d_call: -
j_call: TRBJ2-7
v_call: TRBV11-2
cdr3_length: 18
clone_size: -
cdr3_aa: CASSLVKGGGQSSYEQYF
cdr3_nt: TGTGCCAGCAGCTTAGTGAAGGGCGGGGGCCAGAGCTCCTACGAGCAGTACTTC

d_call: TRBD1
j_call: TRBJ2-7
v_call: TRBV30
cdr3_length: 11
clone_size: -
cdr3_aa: CAWRRQGEQYF
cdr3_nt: TGTGCCTGGAGAAGACAGGGCGAGCAGTACTTC

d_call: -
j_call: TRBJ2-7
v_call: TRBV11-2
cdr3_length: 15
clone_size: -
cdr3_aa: CASSLPESGRYEQYF
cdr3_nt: TGTGCCAGCAGCCTCCCGGAGTCGGGTCGGTACGAGCAGTACTTC

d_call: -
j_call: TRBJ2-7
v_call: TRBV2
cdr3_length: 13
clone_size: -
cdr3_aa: CATRVQRSYEQYF
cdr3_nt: TGTGCCACACGGGTACAACGCTCCTACGAGCAGTACTTC

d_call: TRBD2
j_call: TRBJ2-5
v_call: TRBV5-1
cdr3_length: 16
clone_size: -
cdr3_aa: CTSSFTGTSRSETQYF
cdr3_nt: TGCACCAGCAGCTTTACCGGGACTAGCAGGTCGGAGACCCAGTACTTC

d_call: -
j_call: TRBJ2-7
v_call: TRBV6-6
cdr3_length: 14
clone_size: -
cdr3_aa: CASSLQGLTYEQYF
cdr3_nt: TGTGCCAGCAGCTTACAGGGCCTAACCTACGAGCAGTACTTC

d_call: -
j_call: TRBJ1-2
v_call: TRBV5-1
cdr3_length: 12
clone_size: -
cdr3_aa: CASSPGLESYTF
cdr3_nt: TGCGCCAGCAGTCCAGGGTTAGAGAGCTACACCTTC

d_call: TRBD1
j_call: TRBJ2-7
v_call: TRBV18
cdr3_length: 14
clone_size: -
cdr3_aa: CASSLNRGYYEQYF
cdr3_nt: TGTGCCAGCTCGCTTAACAGGGGTTACTACGAGCAGTACTTC

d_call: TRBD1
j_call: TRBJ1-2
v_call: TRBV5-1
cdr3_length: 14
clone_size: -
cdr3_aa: CASSGGTASYGYTF
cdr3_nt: TGCGCCAGCAGCGGAGGGACAGCCTCCTATGGCTACACCTTC

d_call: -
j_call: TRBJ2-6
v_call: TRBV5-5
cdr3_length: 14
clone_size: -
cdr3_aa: CASSSRTGANVLTF
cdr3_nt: TGTGCCAGCAGCTCCAGGACTGGGGCCAACGTCCTGACTTTC

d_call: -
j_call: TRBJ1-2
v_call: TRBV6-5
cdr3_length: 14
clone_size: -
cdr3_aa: CASSPGTYASGYTF
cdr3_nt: TGTGCCAGCAGTCCGGGAACCTACGCTTCCGGCTACACCTTC

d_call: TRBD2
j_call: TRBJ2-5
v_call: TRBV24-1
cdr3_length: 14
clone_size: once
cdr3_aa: CATSDASGGETQYF
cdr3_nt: TGTGCCACCAGTGATGCTAGCGGGGGAGAGACCCAGTACTTC

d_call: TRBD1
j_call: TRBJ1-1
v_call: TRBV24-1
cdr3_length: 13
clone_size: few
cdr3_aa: CATSDSTGATTFF
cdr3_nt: TGTGCCACCAGTGATTCGACAGGGGCCACGACTTTCTTT

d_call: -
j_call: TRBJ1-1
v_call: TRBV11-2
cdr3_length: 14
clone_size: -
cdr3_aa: CASSLMPGNTEAFF
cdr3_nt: TGTGCCAGCAGCTTAATGCCAGGGAACACTGAAGCTTTCTTT

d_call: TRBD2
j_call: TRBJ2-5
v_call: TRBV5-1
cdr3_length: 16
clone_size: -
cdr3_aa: CASSLSSGGTQETQYF
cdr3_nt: TGCGCCAGCAGCTTGAGTAGCGGGGGGACCCAAGAGACCCAGTACTTC

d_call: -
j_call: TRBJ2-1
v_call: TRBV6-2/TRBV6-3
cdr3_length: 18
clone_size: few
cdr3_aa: CASSLDNPSLSSYNEQFF
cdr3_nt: TGTGCCAGCAGTTTGGACAATCCCAGTTTGAGCTCCTACAATGAGCAGTTCTTC